This passage covers 30 T cell receptor beta chains from one sample sequenced in a study of Graves' ophthalmopathy and Graves' hyperthyroidism. Investigators amplified TCR beta CDR3 regions from RNA transcripts. Second-round multiplex PCR came after a first-round RT-PCR that employed HTBI primers. TCRdb used MiXCR to reprocess the multiplex PCR reads, holding one entry per CDR3 protein. There are about 740,000 distinct CDR3 sequences in the sample; approximately 40% occur only once, and 44% lies in the top ten. Input material: peripheral blood. The receptors derive from an adult man with Graves' ophthalmopathy.

This clonotype was found many times. This sequence joins TRBV10-3 and TRBJ1-4, with 12 bases that match TRBD1. The junction had 6 bases not matched to a gene; V was cut back by 2 bases and J by 2 bases. CDR1 and CDR2 from the germline V gene are ENHRY and SYGVKD. There are 18 residues in the CDR3. The CDR3 is CAISETGTGGRTNEKLFF. DNA of the CDR3: TGTGCCATCAGTGAGACCGGGACAGGGGGCAGGACTAATGAAAAACTGTTTTTT.

Comment on this clonotype: This may be a read error: a much more frequent sequence differs by one nucleotide. This chain connects TRBV29-1 to TRBJ2-7; 7 nucleotides line up with TRBD1. Per germline, CDR1 SQVTM and CDR2 ANQGSEA. The CDR3 extends over 14 amino acids. The CDR3 loop is CSKTGQAFPYVQYF. CDR3 in DNA: TGCAGCAAAACTGGACAGGCCTTTCCCTACGTGCAGTACTTC.

Ten or more counts support this clonotype. The V call is TRBV5-1, the J call TRBJ1-1, with 10 bases that match TRBD1. Trimming at V came to 4 bases and at J to 9 bases, leaving 12 bases not matched to a gene. Germline CDR1 is SGHRS and CDR2 is YFSETQ. This CDR3 has 15 residues. The CDR3 spells CASSIATGGLSQAFF. The CDR3 nucleotides read TGCGCCAGCAGCATCGCGACAGGGGGCTTGAGTCAAGCTTTCTTT.

The chain carries TRBV7-3 and TRBJ2-5, with D possibly TRBD1 on 6 matching bases. The germline V gene encodes CDR1 SGHTA and CDR2 FQGTGA. The length of the CDR3 is 13 residues. V lost 5 bases to trimming and J lost 7 bases, with 14 bases between them. This CDR3 is CASSPGQSTTQYF. CDR3 sequence (DNA): TGTGCCAGCAGCCCCGGACAGTCAACGACCCAGTACTTC.

This clonotype was seen ten or more times. The chain is built from TRBV25-1 and TRBJ2-2; TRBD2 aligns across 13 bases. CDR1 and CDR2 (germline): MGHDK, SYGVNS. V lost 4 bases, J lost 5 bases, and 7 bases stayed unmatched. The CDR3 totals 17 residues. The CDR3 loop reads CASSGRLAGGPTGELFF. The CDR3 DNA reads as TGTGCCAGCAGTGGGAGACTAGCGGGGGGACCTACCGGGGAGCTGTTTTTT.

This clonotype came up many times. DNA for the CDR3: TGCAGCGTCCCACAGGGGCTAGACTATGGCTACACCTTC. It encodes CSVPQGLDYGYTF. The rearrangement links TRBV29-1 to TRBJ1-2, with TRBD1 identical over 7 bases. The CDR3 loop spans 13 amino acids. Germline CDR1 reads SQVTM; CDR2 reads ANQGSEA. V lost 6 bases to trimming and J lost 3 bases; unmatched junction nucleotides: 7. Full variable domain (rest looked up from reference TRBV29-1 and TRBJ1-2): SAVISQKPSRDICQRGTSLTIQCQVDSQVTMMFWYRQQPGQSLTLIATANQGSEATYESGFVIDKFPISRPNLTFSTLTVSNMSPEDSSIYLCSVPQGLDYGYTFGSGTRLTVV.

The table lists this clonotype with many counts. The chain's CDR3 is CASSQGQGANSPLHF. The CDR3 DNA is TGTGCCAGCAGCCAAGGACAGGGGGCAAATTCACCCCTCCACTTT. The chain is built from TRBV14 and TRBJ1-6; the match to TRBD1 covers 10 bases. V shed 1 base and J 7 bases; nucleotides not matched to a gene: 1. The CDR3 is made up of 15 amino acids. From germline, CDR1 is SGHDN and CDR2 FVKESK.

This clonotype was seen once. The J gene is TRBJ2-7, the V gene TRBV10-3; no reliable D call. The V end was cut by 0 bases, the J end by 1 base, with 7 bases between. CDR3 length: 14 amino acids. The germline V gene has CDR1 ENHRY and CDR2 SYGVKD. The CDR3 region is CAISESTGSYEQYF. CDR3 nucleotides: TGTGCCATCAGTGAGTCGACTGGATCCTACGAGCAGTACTTC.

The chain joins TRBV25-1 to TRBJ2-2; maybe TRBD1 (5 bases). This CDR3 spans 13 amino acids. Between the trimmed V and J ends, which lost 11 bases and 2 bases, there was a span of 12 bases. Germline V gene sequence: CDR1 MGHDK, CDR2 SYGVNS. For the CDR3, the DNA is TGTGCCGGGAAAGACAGTAACACCGGGGAGCTGTTTTTT. It specifies CAGKDSNTGELFF.

This clonotype was seen only a few times. J is TRBJ2-5 and V is TRBV28; 7 nucleotides agree with TRBD1. J gave up 2 bases and V 3 bases, and 3 bases lay outside the gene matches. The CDR3 has 14 amino acids. CDR1 and CDR2 from the germline V gene are MDHEN and SYDVKM. The CDR3 DNA sequence: TGTGCCAGCAGTTTGCCAGGGGGACAAGAGACCCAGTACTTC. Its translation is CASSLPGGQETQYF.

This clonotype was detected many times. The gene calls are TRBV20-1 and TRBJ2-7; D assignment may be TRBD1 or TRBD2 (5 bases each). The CDR3 consists of 14 residues. Trimming stripped 3 bases from V and 6 bases from J, with 18 bases between. The germline V gene encodes CDR1 DFQATT and CDR2 SNEGSKA (reference sequence). In DNA, the CDR3 is TGCAGTGCTAGTCGCACAGGACGTGGGGGCGAGCAGTACTTC. It encodes CSASRTGRGGEQYF.

Concerning this clonotype itself: This may arise from a read error, as a much more abundant clone is one base away. The chain carries TRBV24-1 and TRBJ2-5; D may be TRBD1 or TRBD2 (6 bases each). The germline gives CDR1 KGHDR, CDR2 SFDVKD. This CDR3 has 15 residues. Trimming cost V 4 bases and J 2 bases, with 13 bases left between them. The CDR3 region is CATSESGAIQETQYF. CDR3 sequence (DNA): TGTGCCACCAGTGAGTCGGGGGCAATACAAGAGACCCAGTACTTC.

This clonotype was detected only once. It may be a read error: a sequence one base away is much more abundant. V and J are TRBV11-2 and TRBJ2-2; no clear D gene. There are 15 residues in the CDR3. Germline V gene data show CDR1 as SGHAT and CDR2 as FQNNGV. CDR3 residues: CASSSLLTATRELFF. The CDR3 coding sequence is TGTGCCAGCAGCTCCCTTCTGACGGCCACCAGGGAGCTGTTTTTT.

In its sample, this clonotype was seen many times. The chain uses TRBV7-6 and TRBJ1-6, with D tentatively TRBD1 (5 bases). CDR1 SGHVS and CDR2 FNYEAQ come from the germline V gene. The CDR3 is 16 residues long. The V and J ends lost 5 bases and 10 bases respectively, with 21 bases between them. The CDR3 reads CASSERGGEVGSPLHF. CDR3 DNA sequence: TGTGCCAGCAGCGAAAGGGGAGGGGAGGTTGGATCACCCCTCCACTTT.

This clonotype was counted ten times or more. This rearrangement joins TRBV2 to TRBJ1-2; a possible D gene is TRBD1 (6 bases). Trimming removed 8 bases at V and 10 bases at J, with 20 bases between. Per germline, CDR1 SNHLY and CDR2 FYNNEI. The CDR3 runs 13 residues. This CDR3 reads CASQGPGDQVYTF. CDR3 DNA sequence: TGTGCCAGCCAGGGGCCGGGTGATCAGGTCTACACCTTC.

The chain combines TRBV5-6 with TRBJ1-2; D possibly corresponds to TRBD1 (6 bases). The CDR3 has 13 amino acids. V lost 1 base to trimming and J lost 7 bases, with 11 bases between them. Germline loops: CDR1 SGHDT, CDR2 YYEEEE. The chain's CDR3 is CASSLLGGSGYTF. CDR3 in DNA: TGTGCCAGCAGCTTGTTAGGGGGAAGTGGCTACACCTTC.

In nucleotides, the CDR3 is TGTGCCAGCAGCCAAGAGAAAGACCCGGCTGGCTACACCTTC. Translating gives CASSQEKDPAGYTF. The chain recombines TRBV14 with TRBJ1-2; no definite D call. The CDR3 is made up of 14 amino acids. The V end was cut by 0 bases, the J end by 7 bases, with 12 bases between. The germline gives CDR1 SGHDN, CDR2 FVKESK.

Points on this clonotype: A much bigger clone sits one base away, suggesting this may be a read error. Because the CDR3's place on the DNA is in doubt, the DNA is left out and the CDR3 is given as listed by TCRdb. The CDR3 region is CSARDGGNYGCTF. J is TRBJ1-2 and V is TRBV20-1. Inclusive of both ends, the CDR3 amounts to 13 amino acids. CDR1 and CDR2 (germline): DFQATT, SNEGSKA (reference sequence).

The chain recombines TRBV10-3 with TRBJ2-7, with no clear D. Germline CDR1 and CDR2: ENHRY and SYGVKD. V gave up 5 bases and J gave up 3 bases, with 14 bases separating them. The CDR3 runs to 14 residues. CDR3 DNA: TGTGCCATCAGTTCAGCGACCGAACGCTACGAGCAGTACTTC. Translating gives CAISSATERYEQYF.

The chain links TRBV15 to TRBJ2-5; D unclear. V was trimmed by 4 bases and J by 2 bases, leaving 14 bases between them. Germline assignment: CDR1 LNHNV and CDR2 YYDKDF (reference sequence). The CDR3 consists of 15 residues. CDR3 DNA: TGTGCCACCAGCACCACTGTGGATACACAAGAGACCCAGTACTTC. This sequence encodes CATSTTVDTQETQYF.

The chain joins TRBV6-6 to TRBJ1-2; D unclear. The length of the CDR3 is 13 residues. The V and J ends lost 7 bases and 0 bases respectively, with 9 bases between them. Per the germline V gene, CDR1 is MNHNY and CDR2 is SVGAGI (reference sequence). The CDR3 nucleotides read TGTGCCAGCACCGAAGTTACTAACTATGGCTACACCTTC. Translation: CASTEVTNYGYTF.

This clonotype has a handful of counts. The rearrangement links TRBV9 to TRBJ2-7; 12 positions match TRBD2. The CDR3 covers 15 residues. Germline-derived CDR1 and CDR2 are SGDLS and YYNGEE. V trimming: 3 bases; J trimming: 6 bases; junction bases outside the gene matches: 7. The CDR3 region is CASSAGTSGLREQYF. The DNA for the CDR3 is TGTGCCAGCAGCGCCGGGACTAGCGGGTTACGCGAGCAGTACTTC.

V gene TRBV11-2 combines with J gene TRBJ1-1; TRBD1 matches at 7 bases. CDR3 length equals 18 residues. In germline, CDR1 is SGHAT, CDR2 FQNNGV. V was pared by 5 bases and J by 1 base, with 16 bases of the junction left unmatched. DNA for the CDR3: TGTGCCAGCAGCCGCCTCCGCTTAGGGGGCCCGGGGAACACTGAAGCTTTCTTT. Protein: CASSRLRLGGPGNTEAFF.

The chain uses TRBV29-1 and TRBJ1-1, with 7 bases aligning to TRBD1. CDR3 length equals 14 residues. The germline CDR1 and CDR2 sequences are SQVTM and ANQGSEA. V shed 1 base, J shed 3 bases, and the junction held 5 bases outside the gene matches. In DNA, the CDR3 is TGCAGCGTTGAAGCGGAGGGGGCTGACACTGAAGCTTTCTTT. Translated, it gives CSVEAEGADTEAFF.

This clonotype was observed at least ten times. The genes are TRBV7-2 and TRBJ2-5; a weak D match, TRBD2 (6 bases). V lost 1 base and J lost 10, with 19 bases in between. Germline CDR1 SGHTA, CDR2 FQGNSA. The length of the CDR3 is 15 residues. The CDR3 sequence: CASSLVEELGGRQYF. The CDR3 nucleotides read TGTGCCAGCAGCTTAGTCGAGGAGCTCGGAGGGCGCCAGTACTTC.

The chain couples TRBV10-3 to TRBJ1-4; a possible D gene is TRBD1 (5 bases). Germline lookup yields CDR1 ENHRY and CDR2 SYGVKD. The ends were cut back, 7 bases at V and 6 bases at J, with 12 bases in the middle. The CDR3 contains 13 residues. DNA of the CDR3: TGTGCCATCAACACGCCGGGGGATGAAAAACTGTTTTTT. Translation gives CAINTPGDEKLFF.

The sample holds one count of this clonotype. The V gene is TRBV25-1, the J gene TRBJ2-5; D might be TRBD1 or TRBD2, each matching 5 bases. V lost 4 bases and J lost 6, with 9 bases in between. The CDR3 has 12 residues. Germline-derived CDR1 and CDR2 are MGHDK and SYGVNS. The CDR3 DNA is TGTGCCAGCAGTGGAGGGGTAAAGACCCAGTACTTC. As protein: CASSGGVKTQYF.

This clonotype was detected ten times or more. CDR3 sequence reads: CASSLDRETYEQYF. DNA of the CDR3: TGTGCCAGCAGCTTAGACCGCGAGACCTACGAGCAGTACTTC. This chain uses TRBV11-2 with TRBJ2-7; D remains unclear. This CDR3 region has 14 residues. The V gene lost 0 bases and the J gene lost 2 bases, with 8 bases spanning the gap. Looked up from germline, CDR1 is SGHAT and CDR2 is FQNNGV.

This clonotype has more than one count but fewer than ten. The chain couples TRBV20-1 to TRBJ2-7; TRBD2 might be the D (5 bases). Between the trimmed V and J ends, which lost 5 bases and 6 bases, there was a span of 23 bases. Germline CDR1 DFQATT, CDR2 SNEGSKA (reference sequence). This CDR3 has 15 residues. CDR3 loop: CSALIGPFAGGEQYF. In DNA, the CDR3 is TGCAGTGCTCTAATTGGACCGTTCGCGGGTGGCGAGCAGTACTTC.

V and J are TRBV20-1 and TRBJ1-2; 7 bases are shared with TRBD1. This CDR3 has 16 amino acids. Germline CDR1 DFQATT, CDR2 SNEGSKA (reference sequence). V shed 3 bases and J 7 bases; nucleotides not matched to a gene: 17. CDR3 residues: CSARDPGAQGMGGYTF. The CDR3 DNA reads TGCAGTGCTAGGGACCCCGGGGCACAGGGGATGGGTGGCTACACCTTC.